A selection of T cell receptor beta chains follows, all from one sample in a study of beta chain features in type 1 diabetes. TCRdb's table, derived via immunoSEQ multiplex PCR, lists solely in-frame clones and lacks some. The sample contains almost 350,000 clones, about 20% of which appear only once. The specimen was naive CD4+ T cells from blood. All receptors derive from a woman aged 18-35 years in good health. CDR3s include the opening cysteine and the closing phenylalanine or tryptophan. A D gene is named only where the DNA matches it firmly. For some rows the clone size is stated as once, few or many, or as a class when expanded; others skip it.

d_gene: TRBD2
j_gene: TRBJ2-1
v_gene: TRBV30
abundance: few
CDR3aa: CAWRASGENEQFF
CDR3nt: TGTGCCTGGAGGGCTAGCGGGGAAAATGAGCAGTTCTTC

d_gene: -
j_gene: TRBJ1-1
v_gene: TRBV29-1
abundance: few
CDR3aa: CSAEAGIRAEAFF
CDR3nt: TGCAGCGCCGAGGCAGGGATTAGGGCTGAAGCTTTCTTT

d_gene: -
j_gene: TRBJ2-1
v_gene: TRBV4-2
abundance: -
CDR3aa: CASSQDPGGGNEQFF
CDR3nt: TGTGCCAGCAGCCAAGATCCGGGCGGAGGCAATGAGCAGTTCTTC

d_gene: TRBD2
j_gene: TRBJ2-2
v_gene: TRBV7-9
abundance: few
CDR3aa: CASSSFLAATGELFF
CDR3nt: TGTGCCAGCAGCTCTTTCCTAGCGGCAACGGGGGAGCTGTTTTTT

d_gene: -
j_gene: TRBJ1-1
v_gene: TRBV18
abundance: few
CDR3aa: CASSPPSQGTNTEAFF
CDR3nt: TGTGCCAGCTCACCACCATCTCAGGGGACGAACACTGAAGCTTTCTTT

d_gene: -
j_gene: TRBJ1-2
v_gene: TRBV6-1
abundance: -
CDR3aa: CASSGVLAANYGYTF
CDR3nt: TGTGCCAGCAGTGGGGTTTTGGCGGCTAACTATGGCTACACCTTC

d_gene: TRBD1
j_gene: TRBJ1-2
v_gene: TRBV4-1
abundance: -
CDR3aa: CASSQAGTGEGYTF
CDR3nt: TGCGCCAGCAGCCAAGCAGGGACAGGGGAAGGCTACACCTTC

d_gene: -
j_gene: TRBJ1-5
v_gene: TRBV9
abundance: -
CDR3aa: CASSRTDSNQPQHF
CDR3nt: TGTGCCAGCAGCCGGACAGATAGCAATCAGCCCCAGCATTTT

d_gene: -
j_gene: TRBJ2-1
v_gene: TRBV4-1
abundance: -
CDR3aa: CASSQGAARRHNEQFF
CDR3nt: TGCGCCAGCAGCCAAGGGGCGGCAAGGAGGCACAATGAGCAGTTCTTC

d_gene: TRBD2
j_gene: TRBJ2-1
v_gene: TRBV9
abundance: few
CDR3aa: CASSVSLAGGPNEQFF
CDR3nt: TGTGCCAGCAGCGTTAGTCTAGCGGGAGGGCCCAATGAGCAGTTCTTC

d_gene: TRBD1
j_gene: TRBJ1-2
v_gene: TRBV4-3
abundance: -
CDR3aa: CASSQAPDRGEGYTF
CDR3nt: TGCGCCAGCAGCCAAGCGCCGGACAGGGGGGAAGGCTACACCTTC

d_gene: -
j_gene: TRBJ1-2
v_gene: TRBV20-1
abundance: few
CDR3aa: CSAGVDYGYTF
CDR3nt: TGCAGTGCCGGGGTGGACTATGGCTACACCTTC

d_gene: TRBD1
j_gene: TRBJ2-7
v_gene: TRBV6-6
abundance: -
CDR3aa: CASSSDRGRTYEQYF
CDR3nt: TGTGCCAGCAGTTCGGACAGGGGCCGGACCTACGAGCAGTACTTC

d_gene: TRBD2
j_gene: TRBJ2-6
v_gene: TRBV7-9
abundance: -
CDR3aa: CASSLATSGSGGANVLTF
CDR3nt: TGTGCCAGCAGCTTAGCAACTAGCGGGAGTGGTGGGGCCAACGTCCTGACTTTC

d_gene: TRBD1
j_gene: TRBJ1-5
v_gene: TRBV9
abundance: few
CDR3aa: CASSADRDGNQPQHF
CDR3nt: TGTGCCAGCAGCGCTGACAGGGACGGGAATCAGCCCCAGCATTTT

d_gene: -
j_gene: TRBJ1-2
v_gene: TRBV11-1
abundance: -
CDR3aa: CASSSSSGNYGYTF
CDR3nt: TGTGCCAGCAGCTCGAGCTCAGGGAACTATGGCTACACCTTC

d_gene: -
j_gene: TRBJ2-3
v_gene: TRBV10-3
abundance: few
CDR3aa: CAISESSGSADTQYF
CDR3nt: TGTGCCATCAGTGAGTCCTCAGGGTCGGCAGATACGCAGTATTTT

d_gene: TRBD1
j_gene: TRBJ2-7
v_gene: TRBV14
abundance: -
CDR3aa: CASSQDSRPEIGQGIVLSYEQYF
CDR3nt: TGTGCCAGCAGCCAAGATTCTCGCCCAGAGATAGGACAGGGAATAGTCCTCTCCTACGAGCAGTACTTC

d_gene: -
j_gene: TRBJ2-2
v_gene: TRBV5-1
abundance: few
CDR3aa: CASSLEGANTGELFF
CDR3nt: TGCGCCAGCAGCTTGGAGGGAGCGAACACCGGGGAGCTGTTTTTT

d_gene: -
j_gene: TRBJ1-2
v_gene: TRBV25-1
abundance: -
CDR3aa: CASSEKIGGSYGYTF
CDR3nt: TGTGCCAGCAGTGAAAAGATTGGGGGCAGCTATGGCTACACCTTC

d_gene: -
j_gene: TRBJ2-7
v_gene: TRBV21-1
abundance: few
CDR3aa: CASSKAHQGPYEQYF
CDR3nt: TGTGCCAGCAGCAAAGCGCATCAGGGGCCCTACGAGCAGTACTTC

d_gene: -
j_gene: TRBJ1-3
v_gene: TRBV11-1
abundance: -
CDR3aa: CASREGTGNTIYF
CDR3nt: TGTGCCAGCAGAGAGGGAACTGGAAACACCATATATTTT

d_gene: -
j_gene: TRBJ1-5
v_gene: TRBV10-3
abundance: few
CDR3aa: CAIGGGIDQPQHF
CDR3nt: TGTGCCATTGGTGGGGGGATCGATCAGCCCCAGCATTTT

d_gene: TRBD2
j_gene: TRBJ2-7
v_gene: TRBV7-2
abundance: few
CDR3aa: CASSLATSGGTYEQYF
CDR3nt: TGTGCCAGCAGCTTAGCGACTAGCGGGGGAACCTACGAGCAGTACTTC

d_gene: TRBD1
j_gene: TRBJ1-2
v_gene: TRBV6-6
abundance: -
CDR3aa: CASSYAGGSYGYTF
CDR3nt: TGTGCCAGCAGTTACGCAGGGGGCAGCTATGGCTACACCTTC

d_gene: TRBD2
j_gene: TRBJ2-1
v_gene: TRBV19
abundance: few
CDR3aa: CASSTGLAGAQFF
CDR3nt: TGTGCCAGTAGTACCGGACTAGCGGGAGCGCAGTTCTTC

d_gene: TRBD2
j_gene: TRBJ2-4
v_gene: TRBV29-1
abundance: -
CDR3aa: CSVGWTSGIKDIQYF
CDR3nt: TGCAGCGTTGGGTGGACTAGCGGGATTAAGGACATTCAGTACTTC

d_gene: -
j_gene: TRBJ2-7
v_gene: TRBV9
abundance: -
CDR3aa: CASSVGQLSYEQYF
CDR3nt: TGTGCCAGCAGCGTAGGACAGCTCTCCTACGAGCAGTACTTC

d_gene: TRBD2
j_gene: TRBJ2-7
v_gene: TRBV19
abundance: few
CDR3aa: CASSKTSGASYEQYF
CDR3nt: TGTGCCAGTAGTAAGACTAGCGGGGCCTCCTACGAGCAGTACTTC

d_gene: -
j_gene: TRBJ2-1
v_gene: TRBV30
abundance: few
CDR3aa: CAWSVRREQFF
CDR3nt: TGTGCCTGGAGTGTACGGAGGGAGCAGTTCTTC

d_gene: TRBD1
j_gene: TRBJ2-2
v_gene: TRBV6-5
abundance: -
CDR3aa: CASSQDRPNTGELFF
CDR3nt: TGTGCCAGCAGTCAGGACAGGCCGAACACCGGGGAGCTGTTTTTT

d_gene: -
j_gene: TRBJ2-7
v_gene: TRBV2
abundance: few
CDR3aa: CASSSGTMREQYF
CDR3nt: TGTGCCAGCAGTTCCGGGACAATGCGGGAGCAGTACTTC

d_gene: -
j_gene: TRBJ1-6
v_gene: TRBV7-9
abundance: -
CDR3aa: CASSPGGRGANSPLHF
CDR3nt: TGTGCCAGCAGCCCGGGGGGTCGGGGCGCGAATTCACCCCTCCACTTT

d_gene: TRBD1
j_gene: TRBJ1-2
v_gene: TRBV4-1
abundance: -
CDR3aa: CASSHRDRVGDGYTF
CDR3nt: TGCGCCAGCAGCCACCGGGACAGGGTCGGGGATGGCTACACCTTC

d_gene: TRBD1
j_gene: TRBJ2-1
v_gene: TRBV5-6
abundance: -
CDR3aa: CASSYNRGGEQFF
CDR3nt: TGTGCCAGCAGCTACAACAGGGGCGGTGAGCAGTTCTTC

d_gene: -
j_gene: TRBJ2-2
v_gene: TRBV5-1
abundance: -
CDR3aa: CASSDSTLNTGELFF
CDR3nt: TGCGCCAGCAGCGACAGCACCTTGAACACCGGGGAGCTGTTTTTT

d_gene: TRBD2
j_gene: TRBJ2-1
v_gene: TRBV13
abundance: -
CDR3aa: CASRPSGRSNEQFF
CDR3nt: TGTGCCAGCAGGCCTAGCGGGAGAAGTAATGAGCAGTTCTTC

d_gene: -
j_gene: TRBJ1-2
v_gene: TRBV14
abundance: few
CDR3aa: CASSQGQVGYTF
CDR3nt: TGTGCCAGCAGCCAAGGACAGGTTGGCTACACCTTC

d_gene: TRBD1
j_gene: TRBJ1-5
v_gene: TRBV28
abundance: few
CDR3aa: CASSPGTGVRQPQHF
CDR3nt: TGTGCCAGCAGCCCCGGGACAGGGGTTCGACAGCCCCAGCATTTT

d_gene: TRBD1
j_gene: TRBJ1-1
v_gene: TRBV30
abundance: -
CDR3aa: CAWNGQGRADTEAFF
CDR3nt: TGTGCCTGGAATGGACAGGGGCGAGCGGACACTGAAGCTTTCTTT

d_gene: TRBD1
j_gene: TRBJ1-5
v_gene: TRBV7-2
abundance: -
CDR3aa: CASSSGGRQPQHF
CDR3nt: TGTGCCAGCAGTTCAGGGGGGCGTCAGCCCCAGCATTTT

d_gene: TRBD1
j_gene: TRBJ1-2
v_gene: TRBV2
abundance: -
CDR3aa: CASSDGTGGRNGYTF
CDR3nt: TGTGCCAGCAGTGATGGGACAGGGGGCAGGAATGGCTACACCTTC

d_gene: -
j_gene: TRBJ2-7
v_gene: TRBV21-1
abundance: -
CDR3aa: CAICGGVSDYEQYF
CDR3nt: TGTGCCATTTGCGGGGGAGTTTCCGACTACGAGCAGTACTTC

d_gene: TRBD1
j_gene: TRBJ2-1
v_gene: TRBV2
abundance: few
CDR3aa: CASTGQVPNEQFF
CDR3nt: TGTGCCAGCACGGGACAGGTCCCAAATGAGCAGTTCTTC

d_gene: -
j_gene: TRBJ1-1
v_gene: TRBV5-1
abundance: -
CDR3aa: CASTDQGSNTEAFF
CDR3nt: TGCGCCAGCACCGATCAGGGATCGAACACTGAAGCTTTCTTT

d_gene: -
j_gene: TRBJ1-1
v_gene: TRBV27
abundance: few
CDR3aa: CASSLSDSTEAFF
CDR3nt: TGTGCCAGCAGTTTATCCGACTCCACTGAAGCTTTCTTT

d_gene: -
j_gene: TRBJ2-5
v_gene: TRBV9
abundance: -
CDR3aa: CASSELPQETQYF
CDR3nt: TGTGCCAGCAGCGAGCTACCCCAAGAGACCCAGTACTTC

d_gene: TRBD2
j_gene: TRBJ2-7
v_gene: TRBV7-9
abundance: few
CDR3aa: CASSSSGRENYEQYF
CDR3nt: TGTGCCAGCAGCTCTAGCGGGAGAGAAAACTACGAGCAGTACTTC

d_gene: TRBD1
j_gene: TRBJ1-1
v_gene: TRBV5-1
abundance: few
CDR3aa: CASRGTGGRGEAFF
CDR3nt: TGCGCCAGCAGGGGGACAGGCGGTCGTGGTGAAGCTTTCTTT

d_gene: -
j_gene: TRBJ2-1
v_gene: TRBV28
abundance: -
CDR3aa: CASSFIGGSGNEQFF
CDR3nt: TGTGCCAGCAGTTTCATAGGAGGTTCGGGCAATGAGCAGTTCTTC

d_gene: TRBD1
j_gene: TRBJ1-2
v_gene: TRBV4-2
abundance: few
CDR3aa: CASSHTGDHYGYTF
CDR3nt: TGTGCCAGCAGCCACACAGGGGACCACTATGGCTACACCTTC

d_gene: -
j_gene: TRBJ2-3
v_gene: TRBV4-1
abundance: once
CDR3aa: CASTRMGGRTDTQYF
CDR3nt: TGCGCCAGCACCCGAATGGGGGGAAGGACAGATACGCAGTATTTT

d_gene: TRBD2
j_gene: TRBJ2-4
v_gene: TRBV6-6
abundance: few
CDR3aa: CACHLGGENIQYF
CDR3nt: TGTGCCTGCCACCTTGGGGGGGAAAACATTCAGTACTTC

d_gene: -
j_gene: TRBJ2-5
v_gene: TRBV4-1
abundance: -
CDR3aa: CASSQDRWTSGGQETQYF
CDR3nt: TGCGCCAGCAGCCAAGATCGTTGGACCTCAGGGGGGCAAGAGACCCAGTACTTC